These 24 T cell receptor beta chains were all obtained from the same sample, sequenced in a study of Ad26.COV2.S vaccination and SARS-CoV-2 variants. Described treatment: around 19 received Ad26.COV2.S at low or high dose, single or two shots; about five received placebo; per-sample allocation not given. Collection of samples fell on day 63 after the first vaccine or placebo injection. Method: immunoSEQ multiplex PCR; TCRdb's copy keeps in-frame clones and lacks some. The sample lists some 350,000 clones, around 83% occurring once. Specimen: peripheral blood, collected in a trial of Ad26.COV2.S vaccine versus placebo. The receptors derive from a person aged 18-65 years who received the Ad26.COV2.S COVID-19 vaccine or a placebo.

The chain combines TRBV7-2 with TRBJ1-1; possible D gene TRBD1, 5 bases. Trimming removed 4 bases at V and 1 base at J, with 13 bases between. The CDR3 consists of 15 residues. CDR1 is SGHTA, CDR2 FQGNSA, per germline. This chain's CDR3 is CASSSTGGTNTEAFF. The CDR3 nucleotides read TGTGCCAGCAGCTCAACTGGGGGGACGAACACTGAAGCTTTCTTT.

This chain links TRBV6-2 or TRBV6-3 with TRBJ2-6; D ambiguous. The CDR3 runs 16 residues. V dropped 6 bases and J dropped 0 bases, with 12 bases sitting between them. Germline V gene data show CDR1 as MNHEY and CDR2 as SVGEGT. In DNA, the CDR3 is TGTGCCAGCAGCCCACTCCGGCGCTCTGGGGCCAACGTCCTGACTTTC. This translates into CASSPLRRSGANVLTF.

The chain couples TRBV15 to TRBJ2-3; D uncertain. CDR1 and CDR2 from the germline V gene are LNHNV and YYDKDF (reference sequence). V lost 3 bases and J lost 1, with 14 bases in between. The CDR3 is made up of 16 amino acids. This CDR3 reads CATSRNRLIRTDTQYF. CDR3 nucleotides: TGTGCCACCAGCAGGAACAGACTGATCCGCACAGATACGCAGTATTTT.

The genes are TRBV6-2 or TRBV6-3 and TRBJ2-5; 7 bases are shared with TRBD2. V lost 0 bases to trimming and J lost 3 bases; unmatched junction nucleotides: 13. The CDR3 has 18 residues. CDR1 and CDR2 from the germline V gene are MNHEY and SVGEGT. CDR3 sequence: CASSYSISGGRGKETQYF. The CDR3 bases are TGTGCCAGCAGTTACTCGATCTCTGGCGGGAGAGGGAAAGAGACCCAGTACTTC.

The chain employs TRBV10-3 and TRBJ1-4; tentatively, D is TRBD1 (5 bases). Per germline, CDR1 ENHRY and CDR2 SYGVKD. V shed 3 bases and J shed 6 bases, with 14 bases lying between them. The CDR3 loop spans 15 amino acids. Here the CDR3 DNA reads TGTGCCATCAGTGATAATTTGTCAGGGTATGAAAAACTGTTTTTT. It codes for CAISDNLSGYEKLFF.

J is TRBJ2-3 and V is TRBV9, with 15 bases matching TRBD2. CDR1 and CDR2 (germline): SGDLS, YYNGEE. There are 17 residues in the CDR3. The trim removed 4 bases at V and 4 bases at J, leaving 7 bases unmatched. The CDR3 DNA reads TGTGCCAGCAGCTTCCGGACTAGCGGGGGGGCCTCAGATACGCAGTATTTT. This encodes CASSFRTSGGASDTQYF.

V gene TRBV19 combines with J gene TRBJ2-7, with no clear D. Germline V gene sequence: CDR1 LNHDA, CDR2 SQIVND (reference sequence). This CDR3 is built from 14 residues. V lost 5 bases to trimming and J lost 1 base, with 12 bases between them. CDR3: CASSSTTLSYEQYF. CDR3 coding DNA: TGTGCCAGTAGTTCCACGACTCTATCCTACGAGCAGTACTTC.

V is TRBV11-2 and J is TRBJ2-3, with TRBD2 as a possible D gene (5 bases). Between the trimmed V and J ends, which lost 1 base and 7 bases, there was a span of 9 bases. Germline V CDR1 and CDR2: SGHAT, FQNNGV. The length of the CDR3 is 13 residues. The CDR3 coding sequence is TGTGCCAGCAGCTTAGCCATCGGGAATACGCAGTATTTT. Encoded protein: CASSLAIGNTQYF.

The CDR3 sequence: CASSQTGSEAFF. CDR3 in DNA: TGTGCCAGCAGCCAGACAGGGAGTGAAGCTTTCTTT. This chain connects TRBV27 to TRBJ1-1; 7 bases map to TRBD1. The CDR3 spans 12 residues. Germline V CDR1 and CDR2: MNHEY, SMNVEV (reference sequence). V was clipped by 6 bases and J by 7 bases; unmatched bases: 5.

The rearrangement joins TRBV25-1 to TRBJ2-5; D is possibly TRBD1 or TRBD2 (5 bases each). Germline V gene data show CDR1 as MGHDK and CDR2 as SYGVNS. The CDR3 loop spans 16 amino acids. Trimming stripped 1 base from V and 1 base from J, with 13 bases between. CDR3 nucleotides: TGTGCCAGCAGTGAATTTCAGGCCGGGACCCAAGAGACCCAGTACTTC. It yields the protein CASSEFQAGTQETQYF.

This chain links TRBV29-1 with TRBJ2-7, with TRBD2 as a possible D gene (5 bases). The V end lost 1 base, the J end lost 6 bases, and 13 bases lay between the germline ends. The CDR3 is made up of 13 amino acids. Germline values: CDR1 SQVTM, CDR2 ANQGSEA. CDR3 amino acids: CSVEGFRGGEQYF. Written as DNA, the CDR3 is TGCAGCGTTGAAGGGTTCCGGGGTGGCGAGCAGTACTTC.

This chain links TRBV6-5 with TRBJ2-7; D perhaps matches TRBD1 (5 bases). This CDR3 region has 15 residues. Trimming stripped 6 bases from V and 2 bases from J, with 17 bases between. Germline V lookup: CDR1 MNHEY, CDR2 SVGAGI. CDR3: CASRTPSAGTYEQYF. DNA for the CDR3: TGTGCCAGCAGAACCCCCTCGGCAGGGACCTACGAGCAGTACTTC.

The chain is built from TRBV6-1 and TRBJ1-2; no firm D call. V was cut by 2 bases and J by 8 bases, with 15 bases left in between. CDR1 and CDR2 from the germline V gene are MNHNS and SASEGT. This CDR3 has 14 amino acids. The CDR3 DNA reads as TGTGCCAGCAGTGAACAACAGACCAGCTGGGGCTACACCTTC. Translating it yields CASSEQQTSWGYTF.

This rearrangement joins TRBV12-3 or TRBV12-4 to TRBJ1-1; tentative D call: TRBD1 (6 bases). Trimming took off 6 bases at V and 10 bases at J, with 12 bases between the two ends. This CDR3 spans 11 amino acids. In DNA form, the CDR3 reads TGTGCCAGCAGGAGGGGACATCGAGCTTTCTTT. Its protein is CASRRGHRAFF.

The chain links TRBV3-1 (or the pseudogene TRBV3-2) to TRBJ1-2; 9 bases are shared with TRBD1. The CDR3 runs to 16 residues. The germline CDR1 and CDR2 sequences are LGHDT and YNNKEL (reference sequence). V dropped 2 bases and J dropped 6; count of bases not matched to a gene: 10. The DNA of the CDR3 is TGTGCCAGCAGCCAAAAGGGTACAGGGGGCTTGGATGGCTACACCTTC. This gives the protein CASSQKGTGGLDGYTF.

In this sample, this clone turned up once. The J gene is TRBJ2-7, the V gene TRBV27; no clear D gene. V was pared by 3 bases and J by 3 bases, with 12 bases between. From germline, CDR1 is MNHEY and CDR2 SMNVEV (reference sequence). This CDR3 spans 14 amino acids. CDR3 DNA: TGTGCCAGCAGTTTGAAAGTTGTGGGCTACGAGCAGTACTTC. It codes for CASSLKVVGYEQYF.

The chain carries TRBV5-4 and TRBJ2-7; tentatively, D is TRBD1 or TRBD2 (5 bases each). Trimming removed 4 bases at V and 2 bases at J, with 19 bases between. CDR1 SGHNT and CDR2 YYREEE come from the germline V gene (reference sequence). This CDR3 is 16 amino acids long. CDR3 loop: CASSVYGAHQAYEQYF. CDR3 nucleotide sequence: TGTGCCAGCAGCGTCTACGGGGCTCATCAAGCCTACGAGCAGTACTTC.

This CDR3 is CASSVRTGPYEQYF. The CDR3 region has the DNA TGTGCCAGCAGTGTTAGGACAGGGCCCTACGAGCAGTACTTC. The chain recombines TRBV2 with TRBJ2-7; 8 bases match TRBD1. Per the germline V gene, CDR1 is SNHLY and CDR2 is FYNNEI. The CDR3 length is 14 residues. Germline trimming cut 4 bases from V and 2 bases from J; bases unmatched to any gene: 4.

The J gene is TRBJ2-7, the V gene TRBV19, with TRBD2 as a possible D gene (6 bases). Germline CDR1 is LNHDA and CDR2 is SQIVND (reference sequence). The V end was cut by 3 bases, the J end by 6 bases, with 15 bases between. This CDR3 is 14 amino acids long. The CDR3 DNA sequence: TGTGCCAGTAGTATGGGCGGGGACTCGGGCGAGCAGTACTTC. It codes for CASSMGGDSGEQYF.

The genes are TRBV18 and TRBJ2-4, with D unresolved. The germline gives CDR1 KGHSH, CDR2 LQKENI. The V end lost 2 bases, the J end lost 1 base, and 15 bases lay between the germline ends. The CDR3 runs 17 residues. The CDR3 protein is CASSPITNGWAKNIQYF. CDR3 DNA sequence: TGTGCCAGCTCACCAATCACGAACGGGTGGGCCAAAAACATTCAGTACTTC.

The chain uses TRBV27 and TRBJ2-7; 7 bases agree with TRBD1. The germline V gene has CDR1 MNHEY and CDR2 SMNVEV (reference sequence). There are 13 residues in the CDR3. V dropped 5 bases and J dropped 4; count of bases not matched to a gene: 5. In DNA, the CDR3 is TGTGCCAGCAGTAACCGGGACAGATACGAGCAGTACTTC. As protein: CASSNRDRYEQYF.

V usage is TRBV10-1 and J usage is TRBJ2-7; D remains ambiguous. The CDR3 loop spans 13 amino acids. V shed 4 bases and J shed 4 bases, with 11 bases lying between them. Germline V CDR1 and CDR2: WNHNN, SYGVQD (reference sequence). The CDR3 sequence is CASSGLPGYEQYF. DNA for the CDR3: TGCGCCAGCAGTGGACTCCCTGGGTACGAGCAGTACTTC.

V is TRBV7-2 and J is TRBJ1-1; no definite D call. Between the trimmed V and J ends, which lost 3 bases and 1 base, there was a span of 15 bases. CDR1 and CDR2 (germline): SGHTA, FQGNSA. The CDR3 contains 16 residues. In DNA, the CDR3 is TGTGCCAGCAGCTTCGATGGGCCCCTGGGGAACACTGAAGCTTTCTTT. Protein sequence: CASSFDGPLGNTEAFF.

The DNA of the CDR3 is TGTGCCAGCAGCCCACTAGGACAGGCTGGAAACACCATATATTTT. Translated: CASSPLGQAGNTIYF. The chain has TRBV5-4 and TRBJ1-3, with TRBD1 matching over 7 bases. CDR3 length equals 15 residues. Trimming cost V 4 bases and J 2 bases; bases outside gene matches: 6. Germline V gene data show CDR1 as SGHNT and CDR2 as YYREEE (reference sequence). Combining the CDR3 with reference TRBV5-4 and TRBJ1-3 gives the whole variable domain ETGVTQSPTHLIKTRGQQVTLRCSSQSGHNTVSWYQQALGQGPQFIFQYYREEENGRGNFPPRFSGLQFPNYSSELNVNALELDDSALYLCASSPLGQAGNTIYFGEGSWLTVV.